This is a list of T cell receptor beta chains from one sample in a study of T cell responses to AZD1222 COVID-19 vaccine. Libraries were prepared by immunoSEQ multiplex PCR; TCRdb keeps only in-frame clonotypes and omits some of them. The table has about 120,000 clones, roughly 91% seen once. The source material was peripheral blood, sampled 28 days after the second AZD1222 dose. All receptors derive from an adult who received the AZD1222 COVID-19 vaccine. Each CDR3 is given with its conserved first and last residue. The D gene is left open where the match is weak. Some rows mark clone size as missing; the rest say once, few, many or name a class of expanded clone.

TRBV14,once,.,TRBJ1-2,TGTGCCAGCGGCGCGGGACAAAACTATGGCTACACCTTC,CASGAGQNYGYTF
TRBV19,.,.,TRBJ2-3,TGTGCCAGTAGTTCTGCGGGGGATACGCAGTATTTT,CASSSAGDTQYF
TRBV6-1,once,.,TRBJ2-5,TGTGCCAGCAGTGAAACGCAGGGGACGATTGGGACCCAGTACTTC,CASSETQGTIGTQYF
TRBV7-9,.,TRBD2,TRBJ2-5,TGTGCCAGCAGCTTAGGCACTAGCGGGTCGGAGACCCAGTACTTC,CASSLGTSGSETQYF
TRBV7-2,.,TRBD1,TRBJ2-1,TGTGCCAGCAGCGGCAGGGGGACCTACAATGAGCAGTTCTTC,CASSGRGTYNEQFF
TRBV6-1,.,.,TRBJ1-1,TGTGCCAGCAGTCGCAGGGTTGGGAACACTGAAGCTTTCTTT,CASSRRVGNTEAFF
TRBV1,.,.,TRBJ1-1,TGCACCAGCAGCCCCTCGGGACCTGAGACTGAAGCTTTCTTT,CTSSPSGPETEAFF
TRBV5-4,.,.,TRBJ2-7,TGTGCCAGCAGCTCTCGGAGTCGGTCCTACGAGCAGTACTTC,CASSSRSRSYEQYF
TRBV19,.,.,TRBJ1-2,TGTGCCAGTAGTATAAACTATGGCTACACCTTC,CASSINYGYTF
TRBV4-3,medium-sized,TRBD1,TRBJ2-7,TGCGCCAGCAGCCAAGATCGGGACAGCAGCTCCTACGAGCAGTACTTC,CASSQDRDSSSYEQYF
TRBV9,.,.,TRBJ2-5,TGTGCCAGCAGCGATCCCAGCGGGCTTCGGGCGGAGACCCAGTACTTC,CASSDPSGLRAETQYF
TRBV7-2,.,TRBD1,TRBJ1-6,TGTGCCAGCAGCATAAATGCGGGACAGTATAATTCACCCCTCCACTTT,CASSINAGQYNSPLHF
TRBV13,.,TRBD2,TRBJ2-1,TGTGCCAGCAGCTTAGGCATTGTTGGGGCTAGCGGGAGATACAATGAGCAGTTCTTC,CASSLGIVGASGRYNEQFF
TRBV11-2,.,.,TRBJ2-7,TGTGCCAGCAGCCCCGTGGCCGACTACGAGCAGTACTTC,CASSPVADYEQYF
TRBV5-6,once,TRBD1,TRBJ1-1,TGTGCCAGCAGCTTGTTTTGGGACAGCCTAGAAGCTTTCTTT,CASSLFWDSLEAFF
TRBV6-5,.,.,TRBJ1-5,TGTGCCAGCTGCGGGGCTCGGGGTCAGCCCCAGCATTTT,CASCGARGQPQHF
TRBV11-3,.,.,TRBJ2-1,TGTGCCAGCAGCCCGACCCATCTTCGTGATGAGCAGTTCTTC,CASSPTHLRDEQFF
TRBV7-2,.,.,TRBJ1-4,TGTGCCAGCAGTCGGATTGGGGCTAATGAAAAACTGTTTTTT,CASSRIGANEKLFF
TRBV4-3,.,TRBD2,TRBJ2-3,TGCGCCAGCAGCCAAGACGGACTAGAGACAGATACGCAGTATTTT,CASSQDGLETDTQYF
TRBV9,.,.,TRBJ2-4,TGTGCCAGCAGCGACTCCGCCGGGGCAGCCAAAAACATTCAGTACTTC,CASSDSAGAAKNIQYF
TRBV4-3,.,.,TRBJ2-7,TGCGCCAGCAGCCAAGATTTTCAGCGCAGCTCCTACGAGCAGTACTTC,CASSQDFQRSSYEQYF
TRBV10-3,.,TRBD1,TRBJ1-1,TGTGCCATCAGGACAGGGGGGAACACTGAAGCTTTCTTT,CAIRTGGNTEAFF
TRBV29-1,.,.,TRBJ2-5,TGCAGCGTTGATGCCGGGGAGACCCAAGAGACCCAGTACTTC,CSVDAGETQETQYF
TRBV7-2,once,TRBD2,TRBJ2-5,TGTGCCAGCAGCTCACTACGAGGACTAGCGACAAAAGAGACCCAGTACTTC,CASSSLRGLATKETQYF
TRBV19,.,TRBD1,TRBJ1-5,TGTGCCAGTAGTATGCCCAGACAGGGGTTTAGCAATCAGCCCCAGCATTTT,CASSMPRQGFSNQPQHF
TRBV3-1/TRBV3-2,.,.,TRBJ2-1,TGTGCCAGCCACCTAGGCACGGCGTATGAGCAGTTCTTC,CASHLGTAYEQFF
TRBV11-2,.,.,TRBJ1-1,TGTGCCAGCAGCTTAGGGGCAGGACAAGCTTTCTTT,CASSLGAGQAFF
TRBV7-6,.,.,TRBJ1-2,TGTGCCAGCAGCTTCGGCCCCGAGGGTGGCTACACCTTC,CASSFGPEGGYTF
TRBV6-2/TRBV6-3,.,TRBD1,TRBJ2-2,TGTGCCAGCAGTATACAGGGGGCTCACACCGGGGAGCTGTTTTTT,CASSIQGAHTGELFF
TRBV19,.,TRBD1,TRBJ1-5,TGTGCCAGTAGTTGGGGACAGGGGAGATCTCGTCAGCCCCAGCATTTT,CASSWGQGRSRQPQHF
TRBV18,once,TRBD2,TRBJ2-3,TGTGCCAGCTCACCTCGGGAGGAGGGAGATACGCAGTATTTT,CASSPREEGDTQYF
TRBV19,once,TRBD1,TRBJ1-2,TGTGCCAGTAGTATCAGCTACAGGGGGGACTATGGCTACACCTTC,CASSISYRGDYGYTF
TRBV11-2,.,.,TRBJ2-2,TGTGCCAGCAGCTTCGGGGACGGGGAGCTGTTTTTT,CASSFGDGELFF
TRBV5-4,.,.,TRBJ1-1,TGTGCCAGCAGTCAAGAAGCCCAGACAGGGAACACTGAAGCTTTCTTT,CASSQEAQTGNTEAFF
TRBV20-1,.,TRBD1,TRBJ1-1,TGCAGTGCTAGAGAACCCGCGGGACAGAGCTTT,CSAREPAGQSF
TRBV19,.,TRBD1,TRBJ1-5,TGTGCCAGTAGATTGGACAGGAGTAGCAATCAGCCCCAGCATTTT,CASRLDRSSNQPQHF
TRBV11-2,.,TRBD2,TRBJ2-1,TGTGCCAGCAGCCCGGTTCCCGGACTAGTCAGATACAATGAGCAGTTCTTC,CASSPVPGLVRYNEQFF
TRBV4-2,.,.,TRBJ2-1,TGTGCCAGCAGCCAAGTTTACGGATTGAATGAGCAGTTCTTC,CASSQVYGLNEQFF
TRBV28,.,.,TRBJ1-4,TGTGCCAGCTCGGACGACGAAAAACTGTTTTTT,CASSDDEKLFF
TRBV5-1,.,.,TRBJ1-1,TGCGCCAGCAGCCTTGGGACATTGGGCACTGAAGCTTTCTTT,CASSLGTLGTEAFF